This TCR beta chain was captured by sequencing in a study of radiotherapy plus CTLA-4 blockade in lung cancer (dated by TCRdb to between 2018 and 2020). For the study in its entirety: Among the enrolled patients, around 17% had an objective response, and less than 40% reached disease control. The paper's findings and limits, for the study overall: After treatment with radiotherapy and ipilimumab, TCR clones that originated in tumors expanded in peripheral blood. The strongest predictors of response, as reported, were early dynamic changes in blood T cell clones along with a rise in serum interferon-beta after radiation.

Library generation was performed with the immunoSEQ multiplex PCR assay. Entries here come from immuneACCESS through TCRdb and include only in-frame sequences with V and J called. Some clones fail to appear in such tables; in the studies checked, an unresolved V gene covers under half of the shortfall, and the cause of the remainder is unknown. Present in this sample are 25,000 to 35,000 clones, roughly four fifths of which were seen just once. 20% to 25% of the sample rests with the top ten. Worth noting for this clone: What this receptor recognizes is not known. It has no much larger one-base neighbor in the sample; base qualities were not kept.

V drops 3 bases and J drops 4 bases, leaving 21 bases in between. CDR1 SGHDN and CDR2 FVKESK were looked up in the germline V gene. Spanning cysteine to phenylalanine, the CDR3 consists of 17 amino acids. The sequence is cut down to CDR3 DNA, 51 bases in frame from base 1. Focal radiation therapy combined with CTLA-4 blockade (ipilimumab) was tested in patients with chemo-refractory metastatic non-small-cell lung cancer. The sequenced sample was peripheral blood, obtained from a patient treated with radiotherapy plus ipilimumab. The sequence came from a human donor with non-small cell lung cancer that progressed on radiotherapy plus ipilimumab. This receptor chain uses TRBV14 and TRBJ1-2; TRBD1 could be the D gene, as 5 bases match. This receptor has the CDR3 CASSHQGRGTAAYGYTF. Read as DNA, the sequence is TGTGCCAGCAGCCACCAAGGGCGGGGGACGGCAGCCTATGGCTACACCTTC.